This T cell receptor beta chain was obtained from a study of metastatic and nonmetastatic thyroid tumors. Findings and limits, study-wide: Reported TCR beta diversity, measured in blood and tumor, was significantly higher for malignant thyroid tumors than for benign nodules.

Points on this clone: Its antigen is still unknown.

Thyroid surgery had not been preceded by any treatment in any patient. In the source study's methods: Clinicopathological groups supplied CDR3 differences that were used to build a distant-metastasis classifier for papillary thyroid cancer. MiXCR reprocessed the PCR reads for TCRdb. Clone size and V and J calls follow TCRdb, not the original study. The repertoire has about 41,000 clones, approximately 25% of them found once; the top ten carry roughly 15%. The CDR3 contains 13 residues. CDR1 is GTSNPN, CDR2 SVGIG, per germline (reference sequence). V shed 5 bases, J shed 2 bases, and the junction held 5 bases outside the gene matches.

This chain uses TRBV30 with TRBJ1-1, with 7 bases lining up with TRBD1. Material: tumor tissue. The receptor was derived from a female donor with papillary thyroid cancer or a benign thyroid nodule (not recorded which). Some clones in this sample may be carry-over from other donors' samples. CDR3 residues: CAWQGDYNTEAFF. In DNA form, the CDR3 reads TGTGCCTGGCAGGGGGACTATAACACTGAAGCTTTCTTT. The full variable domain, with the rest looked up from reference TRBV30 and TRBJ1-1, is SQTIHQWPATLVQPVGSPLSLECTVEGTSNPNLYWYRQAAGRGLQLLFYSVGIGQISSEVPQNLSASRPQDRQFILSSKKLLLSDSGFYLCAWQGDYNTEAFFGQGTRLTVV.